The rows below give T cell receptor beta chains drawn from one sample of a study of cytomegalovirus exposure and HLA in healthy donors. Profiling relied on immunoSEQ multiplex PCR, and the TCRdb table lists in-frame clones only, not all of them. The sample consists of fewer than 250,000 clones, around 83% of them appearing once. The sequenced material came from PBMCs. The receptors shown here come from a woman aged 45-59 years in good health and CMV-seropositive. CDR3s include the opening cysteine and the closing phenylalanine or tryptophan. A D gene is named only where the DNA matches it firmly. The size of a clone is reported for some rows only, either as once, few or many, or as a class for expanded clones.

V: TRBV2
D: TRBD1
size: NA
J: TRBJ1-2
CDR3: CASSEVQGDYGYTF
DNA: TGTGCCAGCAGTGAGGTACAGGGGGACTATGGCTACACCTTC

V: TRBV11-3
D: NA
size: NA
J: TRBJ2-7
CDR3: CASSSGEHTGSEQYF
DNA: TGTGCCAGCAGCTCCGGGGAGCACACAGGGTCCGAGCAGTACTTC

V: TRBV5-1
D: NA
size: NA
J: TRBJ2-5
CDR3: CASSLTTQQETQYF
DNA: TGCGCCAGCAGCTTGACGACTCAACAAGAGACCCAGTACTTC

V: TRBV5-5
D: TRBD1
size: few
J: TRBJ1-4
CDR3: CASSFRRQGRDEKLFF
DNA: TGTGCCAGCAGCTTTAGGAGACAGGGAAGGGATGAAAAACTGTTTTTT

V: TRBV7-6
D: NA
size: NA
J: TRBJ2-5
CDR3: CASSFGPAEETQYF
DNA: TGTGCCAGCAGCTTTGGGCCAGCCGAAGAGACCCAGTACTTC

V: TRBV7-2
D: TRBD1
size: few
J: TRBJ2-7
CDR3: CASSSHTGGREQYF
DNA: TGTGCCAGCAGCTCGCATACAGGGGGCCGCGAGCAGTACTTC

V: TRBV5-1
D: NA
size: NA
J: TRBJ2-1
CDR3: CASSLPSYNEQFF
DNA: TGCGCCAGCAGTTTGCCATCCTACAATGAGCAGTTCTTC

V: TRBV18
D: NA
size: NA
J: TRBJ2-3
CDR3: CASSPETSTDTQYF
DNA: TGTGCCAGCTCACCCGAGACTAGCACAGATACGCAGTATTTT

V: TRBV5-1
D: NA
size: NA
J: TRBJ1-3
CDR3: CASSTDYNTIYF
DNA: TGCGCCAGCAGCACGGACTACAACACCATATATTTT

V: TRBV7-2
D: NA
size: NA
J: TRBJ2-5
CDR3: CASSLGSGQETQYF
DNA: TGTGCCAGCAGCTTAGGGTCAGGGCAAGAGACCCAGTACTTC

V: TRBV2
D: TRBD1
size: few
J: TRBJ1-3
CDR3: CASSEGTGGTGNTIYF
DNA: TGTGCCAGCAGTGAAGGGACAGGGGGAACTGGAAACACCATATATTTT

V: TRBV7-2
D: NA
size: NA
J: TRBJ1-3
CDR3: CASSLAGGTSGNTIYF
DNA: TGTGCCAGCAGCTTAGCTGGGGGCACCTCTGGAAACACCATATATTTT